The TCR beta chain under discussion was sequenced for a study of spatial heterogeneity in lung cancer. V dropped 1 base and J dropped 5; count of bases not matched to a gene: 5. This CDR3 spans 14 amino acids. The V gene's germline CDR1 is SGHRS and CDR2 YFSETQ. The time point denotes: sample taken at primary tumor resection. Study results and caveats: Within tumors, counts of expanded alpha and beta TCRs tracked tumor mutation counts.

From the 5' RACE reads, TCRdb called clonotypes with MiXCR, one entry per CDR3 protein. Of some 11,000 distinct CDR3 sequences in the sample, 4% to 6% were seen once. In the case of this clonotype: Its specificity is unknown.

This specimen consisted of lung tumor tissue, obtained at surgery. The J gene is TRBJ2-7, the V gene TRBV5-1; TRBD1 agrees at 8 bases. The sequence was collected from a male donor with early-stage non-small cell lung cancer. The CDR3 nucleotides are TGCGCCAGCAGCTTGATCGTGACAGGGGACGAGCAGTACTTC. Amino acid sequence: CASSLIVTGDEQYF.